Below, 19 T cell receptor beta chains from the same sample are listed, as sequenced in a study of T cell changes during pregnancy in multiple sclerosis. TCRdb's copy holds only in-frame clones and misses some; the assay was immunoSEQ multiplex PCR. The data hold roughly 100,000 clones, with just under 95% observed a single time. The specimen was peripheral blood, collected after pregnancy. The receptors come from a female donor with multiple sclerosis, enrolled in a pregnancy study.

The chain couples TRBV4-1 to TRBJ1-1; 11 nucleotides match TRBD1. With 2 bases clipped from V and 0 bases from J, the junction kept 5 bases outside the gene matches. Germline lookup yields CDR1 MGHRA and CDR2 YSYEKL. CDR3 size: 17 residues. CDR3 nucleotide sequence: TGCGCCAGCAGCCAAACGTGGGACAGGGGGGTGAACACTGAAGCTTTCTTT. Its translation is CASSQTWDRGVNTEAFF.

This clone showed up just once. The chain carries TRBV18 and TRBJ2-7; D is perhaps TRBD2 (5 bases). V was cut by 4 bases and J by 1 base, with 17 bases left in between. The germline gives CDR1 KGHSH, CDR2 LQKENI. CDR3 length equals 16 residues. The CDR3 protein is CASSLRGSSGSYEQYF. For the CDR3, the DNA is TGTGCCAGCTCACTGAGAGGGAGCAGTGGGTCCTACGAGCAGTACTTC.

V is TRBV10-1 and J is TRBJ2-2, with 7 bases fitting TRBD2. This CDR3 comprises 16 residues. J gave up 2 bases and V 1 base, and 4 bases lay outside the gene matches. The germline V gene encodes CDR1 WNHNN and CDR2 SYGVQD (reference sequence). The CDR3 coding sequence is TGCGCCAGCAGTGAGTTGGCGGGAGTTAACACCGGGGAGCTGTTTTTT. Translation: CASSELAGVNTGELFF.

In its sample, this clone was seen once. The chain has TRBV6-1 and TRBJ1-2; the D gene is possibly TRBD1 (6 bases). The CDR3 contains 15 residues. Trimming cost V 3 bases and J 4 bases, with 15 bases left between them. Germline V gives CDR1 MNHNS, CDR2 SASEGT. The CDR3 nucleotides read TGTGCCAGCAGTGAGGCGATACAGGGCTCCTATGGCTACACCTTC. It encodes CASSEAIQGSYGYTF.

The chain has TRBV5-1 and TRBJ2-1, with D tentatively TRBD2 (5 bases). The CDR3 extends over 14 amino acids. Trimming cost V 6 bases and J 0 bases, with 10 bases left between them. CDR1 is SGHRS and CDR2 is YFSETQ in the germline V gene. Here the CDR3 reads CASTSGNSYNEQFF. As DNA, the CDR3 is TGCGCCAGCACGAGCGGAAACTCCTACAATGAGCAGTTCTTC. Using reference TRBV5-1 and TRBJ2-1 for the parts outside the CDR3, the full variable domain is KAGVTQTPRYLIKTRGQQVTLSCSPISGHRSVSWYQQTPGQGLQFLFEYFSETQRNKGNFPGRFSGRQFSNSRSEMNVSTLELGDSALYLCASTSGNSYNEQFFGPGTRLTVL.

The chain uses TRBV6-1 and TRBJ2-1; 9 bases are a match to TRBD1. Germline V gene sequence: CDR1 MNHNS, CDR2 SASEGT. The CDR3 consists of 14 residues. V dropped 8 bases and J dropped 3; count of bases not matched to a gene: 5. The CDR3 reads CASSGQGYYNEQFF. The CDR3 nucleotides are TGTGCCAGCTCAGGACAGGGGTACTACAATGAGCAGTTCTTC.

The chain is built from TRBV18 and TRBJ1-1; 7 nucleotides agree with TRBD1. The CDR3 has 17 residues. CDR1 is KGHSH, CDR2 LQKENI, per germline. V lost 3 bases and J lost 0; bases outside the gene matches: 10. The CDR3 DNA reads TGTGCCAGCTCACCCCGGGACAGCGGGCCCCTGAACACTGAAGCTTTCTTT. This gives the protein CASSPRDSGPLNTEAFF.

The CDR3 here is CATQQADYEQYF. The DNA of the CDR3 is TGTGCCACCCAACAGGCAGACTACGAGCAGTACTTC. The V gene is TRBV2, the J gene TRBJ2-7; a possible D gene is TRBD1 (5 bases). The length of the CDR3 is 12 residues. The V gene's germline CDR1 is SNHLY and CDR2 FYNNEI. Trimming took off 10 bases at V and 3 bases at J, with 13 bases between the two ends.

The chain combines TRBV7-2 with TRBJ1-6, with 7 bases fitting TRBD1. The CDR3 extends over 20 amino acids. With 0 bases clipped from V and 3 bases from J, the junction kept 14 bases outside the gene matches. The germline CDR1 and CDR2 sequences are SGHTA and FQGNSA. This CDR3 is CASSLAQERGPPIYNSPLHF. The CDR3 DNA reads as TGTGCCAGCAGCTTAGCCCAAGAGAGGGGGCCTCCGATCTATAATTCACCCCTCCACTTT.

The chain uses TRBV5-1 and TRBJ2-1, with 10 bases lining up with TRBD1. The junction had 13 bases not matched to a gene; V was cut back by 4 bases and J by 0 bases. The CDR3 is 19 amino acids. Germline values: CDR1 SGHRS, CDR2 YFSETQ. CDR3 sequence: CASSLGGTGDVSSYNEQFF. CDR3 nucleotides: TGCGCCAGCAGCCTGGGAGGGACAGGGGATGTTAGCTCCTACAATGAGCAGTTCTTC.

The V gene is TRBV28, the J gene TRBJ1-4, with D possibly matching TRBD1 (5 bases). Germline CDR1 and CDR2: MDHEN and SYDVKM. Trimming removed 2 bases from V and 7 bases from J, with 17 bases in between. The CDR3 length is 16 residues. The CDR3 loop is CASSLLVGGESEKLFF. Here the CDR3 DNA reads TGTGCCAGCAGTTTACTGGTGGGGGGGGAAAGTGAAAAACTGTTTTTT. The full variable domain, completed using reference TRBV28 and TRBJ1-4, is DVKVTQSSRYLVKRTGEKVFLECVQDMDHENMFWYRQDPGLGLRLIYFSYDVKMKEKGDIPEGYSVSREKKERFSLILESASTNQTSMYLCASSLLVGGESEKLFFGSGTQLSVL.

V and J are TRBV9 and TRBJ2-1; 11 positions agree with TRBD2. Germline V gene lookup returns CDR1 SGDLS and CDR2 YYNGEE. Germline trimming cut 3 bases from V and 6 bases from J; bases unmatched to any gene: 5. The CDR3 loop spans 15 amino acids. CDR3 region: CASSGSGGAINEQFF. In DNA form, the CDR3 reads TGTGCCAGCAGCGGTAGCGGGGGGGCGATCAATGAGCAGTTCTTC.

The CDR3: CACTKTTEAFF. The CDR3 DNA sequence: TGTGCCTGTACTAAAACCACTGAAGCTTTCTTT. V gene TRBV30 combines with J gene TRBJ1-1, with D unclear. The CDR3 runs to 11 residues. Looked up from germline, CDR1 is GTSNPN and CDR2 is SVGIG (reference sequence). V was shortened by 6 bases and J by 4 bases, with 9 bases between the two germline ends. Full variable domain (missing parts from reference TRBV30 and TRBJ1-1): SQTIHQWPATLVQPVGSPLSLECTVEGTSNPNLYWYRQAAGRGLQLLFYSVGIGQISSEVPQNLSASRPQDRQFILSSKKLLLSDSGFYLCACTKTTEAFFGQGTRLTVV.

The V gene is TRBV4-1, the J gene TRBJ2-2; the match to TRBD1 covers 8 bases. There are 15 residues in the CDR3. Germline V lookup: CDR1 MGHRA, CDR2 YSYEKL. The ends lost 4 bases at V and 1 base at J; junction bases unmatched: 2. CDR3 sequence reads: CASSPRGQNTGELFF. CDR3 in DNA: TGCGCCAGCAGCCCCAGGGGGCAGAACACCGGGGAGCTGTTTTTT.

This clone was seen only a few times. The CDR3 bases are TGTGCCAGTCAGCGACAGTATAATCAGCCCCAGCATTTT. Protein sequence: CASQRQYNQPQHF. The chain combines TRBV19 with TRBJ1-5; weak D call: TRBD1 (5 bases). The CDR3 runs 13 residues. Germline CDR1 is LNHDA and CDR2 is SQIVND (reference sequence). Trimming left V 8 bases short and J 4 bases short, with 12 bases between.

This clone was seen once. This chain uses TRBV7-9 with TRBJ1-2; D possibly corresponds to TRBD1 (6 bases). The germline gives CDR1 SEHNR, CDR2 FQNEAQ (reference sequence). The ends were cut back, 4 bases at V and 10 bases at J, with 28 bases in the middle. CDR3 size: 17 residues. In nucleotides, the CDR3 is TGTGCCAGCAGCTCTTCCTCCTCCGGGACAATCTCCCATGACTACACCTTC. This codes for CASSSSSSGTISHDYTF.

This rearrangement joins TRBV19 to TRBJ2-7; possible D gene TRBD1, 5 bases. CDR1 is LNHDA and CDR2 is SQIVND in the germline V gene (reference sequence). With 3 bases removed from V and 2 bases from J, the gap between germline ends came to 11 bases. The CDR3 loop spans 14 amino acids. Written as DNA, the CDR3 is TGTGCCAGTAGTATTAGGGGCACCGCCTACGAGCAGTACTTC. This encodes CASSIRGTAYEQYF.

This clone was picked up one time. The chain uses TRBV6-5 and TRBJ1-1, with D possibly matching TRBD1 (6 bases). Germline lookup yields CDR1 MNHEY and CDR2 SVGAGI. Deletions cut 8 bases from V and 0 bases from J, with 16 bases between. CDR3 length: 15 residues. The CDR3 protein is CASGGPRLLNTEAFF. For the CDR3, the DNA is TGTGCCAGCGGGGGCCCGCGACTCTTGAACACTGAAGCTTTCTTT.

The V and J genes are TRBV27 and TRBJ2-7; a possible D gene is TRBD2 (6 bases). The CDR3 extends over 14 amino acids. CDR1 MNHEY and CDR2 SMNVEV come from the germline V gene (reference sequence). The germline V and J ends were trimmed by 3 bases and 2 bases, with 11 bases remaining between them. CDR3 region: CASSFAEGPYEQYF. The CDR3 DNA is TGTGCCAGCAGTTTTGCGGAGGGTCCCTACGAGCAGTACTTC.